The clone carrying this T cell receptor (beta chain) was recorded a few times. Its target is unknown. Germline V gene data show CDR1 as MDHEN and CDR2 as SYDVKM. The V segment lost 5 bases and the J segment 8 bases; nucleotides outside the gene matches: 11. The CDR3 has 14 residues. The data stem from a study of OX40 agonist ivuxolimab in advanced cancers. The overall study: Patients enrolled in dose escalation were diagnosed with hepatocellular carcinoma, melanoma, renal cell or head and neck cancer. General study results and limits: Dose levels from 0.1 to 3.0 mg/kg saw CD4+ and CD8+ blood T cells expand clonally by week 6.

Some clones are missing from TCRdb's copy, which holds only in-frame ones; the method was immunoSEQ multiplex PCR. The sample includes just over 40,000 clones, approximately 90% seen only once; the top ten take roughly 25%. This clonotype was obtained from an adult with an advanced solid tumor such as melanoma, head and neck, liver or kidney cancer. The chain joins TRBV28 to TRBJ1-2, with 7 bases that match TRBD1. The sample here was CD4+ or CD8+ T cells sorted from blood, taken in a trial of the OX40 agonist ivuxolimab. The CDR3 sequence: CASSEDRVMGGYTF. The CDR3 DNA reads TGTGCCAGCAGTGAAGACAGGGTGATGGGAGGCTACACCTTC.